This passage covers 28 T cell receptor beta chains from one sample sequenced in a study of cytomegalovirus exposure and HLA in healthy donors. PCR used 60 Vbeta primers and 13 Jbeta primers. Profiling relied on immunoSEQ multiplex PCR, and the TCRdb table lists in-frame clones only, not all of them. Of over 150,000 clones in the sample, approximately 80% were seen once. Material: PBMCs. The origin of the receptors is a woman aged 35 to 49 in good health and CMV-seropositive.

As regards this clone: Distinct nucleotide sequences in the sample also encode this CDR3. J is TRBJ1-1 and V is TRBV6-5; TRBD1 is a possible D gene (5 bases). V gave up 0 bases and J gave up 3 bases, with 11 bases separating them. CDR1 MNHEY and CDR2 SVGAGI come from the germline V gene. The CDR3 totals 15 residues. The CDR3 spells CASSYSRGIDTEAFF. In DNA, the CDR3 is TGTGCCAGCAGTTACTCGCGGGGGATTGACACTGAAGCTTTCTTT.

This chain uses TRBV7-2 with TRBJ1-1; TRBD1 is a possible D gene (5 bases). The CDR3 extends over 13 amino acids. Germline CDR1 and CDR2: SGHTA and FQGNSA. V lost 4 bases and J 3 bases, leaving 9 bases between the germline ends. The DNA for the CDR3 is TGTGCCAGCAGCTCTCGACAGTACACTGAAGCTTTCTTT. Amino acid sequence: CASSSRQYTEAFF.

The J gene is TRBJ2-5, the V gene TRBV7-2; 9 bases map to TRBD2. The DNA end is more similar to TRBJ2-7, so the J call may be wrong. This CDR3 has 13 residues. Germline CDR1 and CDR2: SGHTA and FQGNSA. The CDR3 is CASSAGGRYEQYF. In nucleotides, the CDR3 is TGTGCCAGCAGCGCGGGGGGGCGCTACGAGCAGTACTTC.

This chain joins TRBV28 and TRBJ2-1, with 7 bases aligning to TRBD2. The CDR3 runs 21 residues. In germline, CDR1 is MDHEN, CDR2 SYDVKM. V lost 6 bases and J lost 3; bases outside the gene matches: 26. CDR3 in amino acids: CASSVVFGGGSFLWDYNEQFF. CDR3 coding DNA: TGTGCCAGCAGCGTCGTATTTGGGGGGGGGAGCTTCCTTTGGGACTACAATGAGCAGTTCTTC.

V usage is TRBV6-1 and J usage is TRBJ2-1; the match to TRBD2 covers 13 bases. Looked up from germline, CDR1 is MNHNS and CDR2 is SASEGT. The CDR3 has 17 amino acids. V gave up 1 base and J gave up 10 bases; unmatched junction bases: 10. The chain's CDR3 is CASSEVSPLAGGREQFF. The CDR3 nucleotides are TGTGCCAGCAGTGAAGTCTCCCCACTAGCGGGGGGGCGGGAGCAGTTCTTC.

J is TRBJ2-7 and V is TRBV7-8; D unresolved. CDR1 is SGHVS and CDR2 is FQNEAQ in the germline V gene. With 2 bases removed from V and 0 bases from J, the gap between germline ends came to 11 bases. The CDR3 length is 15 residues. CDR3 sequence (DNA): TGTGCCAGCAGCTTAATGGCCCAATACTCCTACGAGCAGTACTTC. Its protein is CASSLMAQYSYEQYF.

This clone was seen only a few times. The CDR3 protein is CASSLSSGPLDEQFF. The CDR3 DNA reads as TGTGCCAGCAGCTTAAGCAGCGGGCCCCTCGATGAGCAGTTCTTC. The V call is TRBV7-2, the J call TRBJ2-1, with D tentatively TRBD2 (6 bases). Germline assignment: CDR1 SGHTA and CDR2 FQGNSA. V lost 2 bases and J 8 bases, leaving 16 bases between the germline ends. The CDR3 covers 15 residues.

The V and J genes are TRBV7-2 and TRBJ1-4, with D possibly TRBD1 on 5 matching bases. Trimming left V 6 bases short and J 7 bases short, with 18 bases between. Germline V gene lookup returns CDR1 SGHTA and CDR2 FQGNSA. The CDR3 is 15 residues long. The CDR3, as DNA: TGTGCCAGCAGGGGCCAGGGAGGGTGGAGTGAAAAACTGTTTTTT. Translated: CASRGQGGWSEKLFF.

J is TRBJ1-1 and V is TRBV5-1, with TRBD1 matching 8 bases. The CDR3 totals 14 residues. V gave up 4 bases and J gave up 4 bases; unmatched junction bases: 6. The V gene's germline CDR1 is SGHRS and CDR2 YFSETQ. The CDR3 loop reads CASSAQGAVTEAFF. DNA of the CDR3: TGCGCCAGCAGCGCCCAGGGGGCTGTCACTGAAGCTTTCTTT. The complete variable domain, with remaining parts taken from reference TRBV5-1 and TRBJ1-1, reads KAGVTQTPRYLIKTRGQQVTLSCSPISGHRSVSWYQQTPGQGLQFLFEYFSETQRNKGNFPGRFSGRQFSNSRSEMNVSTLELGDSALYLCASSAQGAVTEAFFGQGTRLTVV.

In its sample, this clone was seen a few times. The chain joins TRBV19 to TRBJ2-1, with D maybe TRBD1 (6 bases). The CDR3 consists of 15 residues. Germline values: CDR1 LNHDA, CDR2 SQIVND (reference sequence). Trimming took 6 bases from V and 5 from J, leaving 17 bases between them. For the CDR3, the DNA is TGTGCCAGTAGGGGGGCCACAGAGTACCACAATGAGCAGTTCTTC. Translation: CASRGATEYHNEQFF.

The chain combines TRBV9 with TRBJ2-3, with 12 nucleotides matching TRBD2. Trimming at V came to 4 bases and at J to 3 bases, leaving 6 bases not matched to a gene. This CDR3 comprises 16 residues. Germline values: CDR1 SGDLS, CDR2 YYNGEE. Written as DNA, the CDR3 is TGTGCCAGCAGCACCAGACTAGCGGGGGCTACAGATACGCAGTATTTT. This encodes CASSTRLAGATDTQYF.

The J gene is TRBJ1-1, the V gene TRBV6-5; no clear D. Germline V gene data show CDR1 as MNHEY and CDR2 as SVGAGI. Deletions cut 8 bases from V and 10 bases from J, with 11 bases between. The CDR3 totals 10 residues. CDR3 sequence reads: CASGNSGAFF. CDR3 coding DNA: TGTGCCAGCGGTAATAGCGGAGCTTTCTTT.

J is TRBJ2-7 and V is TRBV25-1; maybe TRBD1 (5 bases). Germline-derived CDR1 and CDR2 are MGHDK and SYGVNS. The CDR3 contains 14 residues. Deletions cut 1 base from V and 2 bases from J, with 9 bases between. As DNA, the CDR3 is TGTGCCAGCAGTGAATTTTCAGGGACCTACGAGCAGTACTTC. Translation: CASSEFSGTYEQYF.

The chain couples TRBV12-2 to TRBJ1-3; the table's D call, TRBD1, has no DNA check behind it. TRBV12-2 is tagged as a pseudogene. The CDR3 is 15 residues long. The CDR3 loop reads CASRLKDRAGNTIYF. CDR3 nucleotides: TGTGCAAGTCGCTTAAAAGACAGAGCAGGAAACACCATATATTTT.

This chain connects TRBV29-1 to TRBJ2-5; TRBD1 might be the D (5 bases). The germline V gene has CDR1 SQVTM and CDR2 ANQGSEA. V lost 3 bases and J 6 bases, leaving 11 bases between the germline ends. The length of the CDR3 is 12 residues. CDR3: CSVELPGKTQYF. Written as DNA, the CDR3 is TGCAGCGTTGAGCTCCCAGGGAAGACCCAGTACTTC.

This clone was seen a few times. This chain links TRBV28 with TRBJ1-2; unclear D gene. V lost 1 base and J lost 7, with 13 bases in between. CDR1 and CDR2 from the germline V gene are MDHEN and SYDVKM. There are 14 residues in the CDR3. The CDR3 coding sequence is TGTGCCAGCAGTTTATCGGGAAATCGAGGTGGCTACACCTTC. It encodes CASSLSGNRGGYTF.

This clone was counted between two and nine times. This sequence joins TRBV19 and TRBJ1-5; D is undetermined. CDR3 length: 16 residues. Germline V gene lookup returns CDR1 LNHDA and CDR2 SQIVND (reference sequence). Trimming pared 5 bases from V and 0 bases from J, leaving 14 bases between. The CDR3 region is CASSALETYSNQPQHF. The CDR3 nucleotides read TGTGCCAGTAGTGCCCTCGAGACTTATAGCAATCAGCCCCAGCATTTT.

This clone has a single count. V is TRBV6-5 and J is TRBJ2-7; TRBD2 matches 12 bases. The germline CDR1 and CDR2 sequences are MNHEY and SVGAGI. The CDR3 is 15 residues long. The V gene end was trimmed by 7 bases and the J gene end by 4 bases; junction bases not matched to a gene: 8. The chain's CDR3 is CASIKTSGSMYEQYF. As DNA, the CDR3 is TGTGCCAGCATAAAGACTAGCGGGAGTATGTACGAGCAGTACTTC.

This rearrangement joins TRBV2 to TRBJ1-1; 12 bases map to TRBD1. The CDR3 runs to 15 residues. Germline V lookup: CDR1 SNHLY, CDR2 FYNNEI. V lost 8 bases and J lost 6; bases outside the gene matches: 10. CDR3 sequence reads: CASGGTGGVTSEAFF. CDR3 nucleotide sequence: TGTGCCAGCGGGGGGACAGGGGGCGTCACCTCTGAAGCTTTCTTT.

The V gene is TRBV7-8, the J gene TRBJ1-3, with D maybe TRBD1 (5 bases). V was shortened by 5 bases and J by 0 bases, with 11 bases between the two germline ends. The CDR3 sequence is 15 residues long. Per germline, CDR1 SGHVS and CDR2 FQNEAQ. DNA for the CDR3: TGTGCCAGCAGCCCCAAGACAGTCTCTGGAAACACCATATATTTT. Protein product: CASSPKTVSGNTIYF. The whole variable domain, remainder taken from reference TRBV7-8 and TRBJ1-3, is GAGVSQSPRYKVAKRGQDVALRCDPISGHVSLFWYQQALGQGPEFLTYFQNEAQLDKSGLPSDRFFAERPEGSVSTLKIQRTQQEDSAVYLCASSPKTVSGNTIYFGEGSWLTVV.

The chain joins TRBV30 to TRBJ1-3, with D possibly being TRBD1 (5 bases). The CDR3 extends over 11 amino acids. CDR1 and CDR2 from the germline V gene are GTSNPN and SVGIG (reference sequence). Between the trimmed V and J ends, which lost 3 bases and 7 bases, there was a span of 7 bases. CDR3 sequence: CAWSRGNTIYF. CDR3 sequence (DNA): TGTGCCTGGAGCCGGGGGAACACCATATATTTT.

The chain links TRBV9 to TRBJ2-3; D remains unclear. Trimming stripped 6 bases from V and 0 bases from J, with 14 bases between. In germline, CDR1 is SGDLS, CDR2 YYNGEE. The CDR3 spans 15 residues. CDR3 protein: CASTPHISSTDTQYF. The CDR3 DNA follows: TGTGCCAGCACCCCCCACATTTCTAGCACAGATACGCAGTATTTT.

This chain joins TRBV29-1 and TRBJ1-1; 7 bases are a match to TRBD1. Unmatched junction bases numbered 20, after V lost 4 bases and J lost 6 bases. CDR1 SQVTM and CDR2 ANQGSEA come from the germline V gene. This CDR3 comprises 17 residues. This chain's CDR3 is CSVVDRPGPAGYSEAFF. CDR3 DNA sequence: TGCAGCGTTGTGGACAGGCCCGGCCCGGCCGGTTATTCTGAAGCTTTCTTT. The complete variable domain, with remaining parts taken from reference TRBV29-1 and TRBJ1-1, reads SAVISQKPSRDICQRGTSLTIQCQVDSQVTMMFWYRQQPGQSLTLIATANQGSEATYESGFVIDKFPISRPNLTFSTLTVSNMSPEDSSIYLCSVVDRPGPAGYSEAFFGQGTRLTVV.

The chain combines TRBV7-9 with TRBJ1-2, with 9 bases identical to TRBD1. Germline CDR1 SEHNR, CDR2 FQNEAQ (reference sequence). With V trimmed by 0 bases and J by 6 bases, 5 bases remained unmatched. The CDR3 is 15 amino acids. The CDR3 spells CASSLAGGQGDGYTF. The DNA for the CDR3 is TGTGCCAGCAGCTTAGCGGGGGGACAGGGTGATGGCTACACCTTC.

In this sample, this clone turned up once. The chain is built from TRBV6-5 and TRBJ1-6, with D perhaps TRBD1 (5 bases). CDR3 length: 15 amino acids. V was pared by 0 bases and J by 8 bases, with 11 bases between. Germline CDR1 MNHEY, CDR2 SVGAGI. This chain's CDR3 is CASSYSFLGDSPLHF. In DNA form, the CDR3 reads TGTGCCAGCAGTTACTCGTTTTTAGGGGATTCACCCCTCCACTTT.

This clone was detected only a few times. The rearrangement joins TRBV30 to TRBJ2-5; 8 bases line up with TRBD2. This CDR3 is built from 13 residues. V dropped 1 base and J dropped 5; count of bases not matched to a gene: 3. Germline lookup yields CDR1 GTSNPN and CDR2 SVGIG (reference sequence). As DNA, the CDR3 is TGTGCCTGGAGTGGGGGACTAGTGGAGACCCAGTACTTC. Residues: CAWSGGLVETQYF. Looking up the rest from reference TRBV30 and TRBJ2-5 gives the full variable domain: SQTIHQWPATLVQPVGSPLSLECTVEGTSNPNLYWYRQAAGRGLQLLFYSVGIGQISSEVPQNLSASRPQDRQFILSSKKLLLSDSGFYLCAWSGGLVETQYFGPGTRLLVL.

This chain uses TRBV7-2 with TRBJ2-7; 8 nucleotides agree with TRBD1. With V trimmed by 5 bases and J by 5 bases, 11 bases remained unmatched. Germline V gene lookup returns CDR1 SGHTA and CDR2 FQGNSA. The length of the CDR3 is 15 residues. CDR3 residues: CASSTPQGASNEQYF. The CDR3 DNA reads TGTGCCAGCAGCACACCCCAGGGGGCTTCGAACGAGCAGTACTTC.

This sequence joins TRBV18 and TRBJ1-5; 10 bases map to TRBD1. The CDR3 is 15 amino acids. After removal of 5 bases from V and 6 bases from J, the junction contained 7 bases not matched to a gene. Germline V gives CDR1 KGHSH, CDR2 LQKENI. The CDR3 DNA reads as TGTGCCAGCTCATCGACAGGGGGCGGAGGTCAGCCCCAGCATTTT. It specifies CASSSTGGGGQPQHF. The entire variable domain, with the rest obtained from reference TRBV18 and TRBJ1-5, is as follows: NAGVMQNPRHLVRRRGQEARLRCSPMKGHSHVYWYRQLPEEGLKFMVYLQKENIIDESGMPKERFSAEFPKEGPSILRIQQVVRGDSAAYFCASSSTGGGGQPQHFGDGTRLSIL.